Presented here are 13 T cell receptor beta chains from one specimen sequenced in a study of cytomegalovirus exposure and HLA in healthy donors. PCR was performed using 60 Vbeta and 13 Jbeta primers. Produced via immunoSEQ multiplex PCR; TCRdb's table is partial and in-frame only. The repertoire holds roughly 36,000 clones, with 80% as singletons. The sequenced sample was PBMCs. The source of these receptors is a male donor in good health and CMV-seronegative.

V gene TRBV9 combines with J gene TRBJ1-6; a possible D gene is TRBD1 (5 bases). CDR1 and CDR2 (germline): SGDLS, YYNGEE. This CDR3 has 14 amino acids. Trimming cost V 0 bases and J 8 bases, with 9 bases left between them. The CDR3 here is CASSVEGEDSPLHF. CDR3 DNA: TGTGCCAGCAGCGTAGAAGGGGAGGATTCACCCCTCCACTTT. Full variable domain (missing parts from reference TRBV9 and TRBJ1-6): DSGVTQTPKHLITATGQRVTLRCSPRSGDLSVYWYQQSLDQGLQFLIQYYNGEERAKGNILERFSAQQFPDLHSELNLSSLELGDSALYFCASSVEGEDSPLHFGNGTRLTVT.

The V and J genes are TRBV6-1 and TRBJ2-7; D is possibly TRBD2 (6 bases). Germline CDR1 is MNHNS and CDR2 is SASEGT. The CDR3 totals 15 residues. V was cut by 4 bases and J by 1 base, with 14 bases left in between. CDR3 sequence reads: CASSAVGDSSYEQYF. CDR3 in DNA: TGTGCCAGCAGTGCCGTAGGGGACTCTTCCTACGAGCAGTACTTC.

This clone came up once. The chain links TRBV7-2 to TRBJ1-2; unclear D gene. V lost 5 bases and J lost 5, with 12 bases in between. This CDR3 contains 13 residues. Per germline, CDR1 SGHTA and CDR2 FQGNSA. CDR3 DNA: TGTGCCAGCAGCGGAGGGCAGGATTATGGCTACACCTTC. Protein sequence: CASSGGQDYGYTF.

The CDR3 DNA reads TGTGCCAGCAGCCGCCAGGGGGCTTTGTACGAGCAGTACTTC. As protein: CASSRQGALYEQYF. J is TRBJ2-7 and V is TRBV6-5, with TRBD1 matching over 8 bases. Germline CDR1 MNHEY, CDR2 SVGAGI. V shed 6 bases, J shed 4 bases, and the junction held 8 bases outside the gene matches. This CDR3 has 14 residues.

V is TRBV6-1 and J is TRBJ2-1; 9 bases fit TRBD2. The CDR3 contains 16 residues. Looked up from germline, CDR1 is MNHNS and CDR2 is SASEGT. J was trimmed by 0 bases and V by 3 bases; bases with no gene match: 3. CDR3 in amino acids: CASSELGLASYNEQFF. For the CDR3, the DNA is TGTGCCAGCAGTGAGTTGGGACTAGCCTCCTACAATGAGCAGTTCTTC.

The V gene is TRBV18, the J gene TRBJ1-6, with no clear D. V lost 3 bases and J lost 6, with 3 bases in between. Germline V CDR1 and CDR2: KGHSH, LQKENI. The CDR3 has 12 amino acids. CDR3 sequence (DNA): TGTGCCAGCTCACCCTCTAATTCACCCCTCCACTTT. Its translation: CASSPSNSPLHF.

This clone was recorded only once. The V call is TRBV7-8, the J call TRBJ2-7; a weak D match, TRBD2 (6 bases). The CDR3 extends over 14 amino acids. V lost 0 bases to trimming and J lost 3 bases, with 9 bases between them. In germline, CDR1 is SGHVS, CDR2 FQNEAQ. CDR3 coding DNA: TGTGCCAGCAGCTTAGCGTACGGGGGCTACGAGCAGTACTTC. Its protein is CASSLAYGGYEQYF.

The chain uses TRBV27 and TRBJ2-7; a possible D gene is TRBD2 (6 bases). Germline V gene sequence: CDR1 MNHEY, CDR2 SMNVEV (reference sequence). The CDR3 contains 12 residues. Trimming removed 2 bases from V and 4 bases from J, with 6 bases in between. This CDR3 is CASSLSGYEQYF. The CDR3 coding sequence is TGTGCCAGCAGTTTAAGCGGGTACGAGCAGTACTTC.

This clone was seen a handful of times. The CDR3 loop reads CASSVGQGDADTQYF. CDR3 coding DNA: TGCGCCAGCAGCGTGGGACAGGGGGACGCAGATACGCAGTATTTT. J is TRBJ2-3 and V is TRBV5-1; 11 bases align to TRBD1. The V gene end was trimmed by 4 bases and the J gene end by 4 bases; junction bases not matched to a gene: 5. CDR1 and CDR2 from the germline V gene are SGHRS and YFSETQ. This CDR3 is 15 amino acids long.

CDR3 nucleotides: TGTGCCAGTAGTACCGACAGTACCGGCTACACCTTC. Protein sequence: CASSTDSTGYTF. The chain uses TRBV19 and TRBJ1-2; TRBD1 is a possible D gene (5 bases). This CDR3 is built from 12 residues. V gave up 4 bases and J gave up 8 bases, with 11 bases separating them. Germline values: CDR1 LNHDA, CDR2 SQIVND (reference sequence).

The V gene is TRBV7-3, the J gene TRBJ1-4, with a weak D call TRBD1 (5 bases). V lost 4 bases and J lost 8, with 17 bases in between. The CDR3 extends over 15 amino acids. CDR1 and CDR2 from the germline V gene are SGHTA and FQGTGA. The CDR3 spells CASSSPGGNQEKLFF. CDR3 coding DNA: TGTGCCAGCAGCTCACCCGGGGGGAATCAAGAAAAACTGTTTTTT.

V and J are TRBV6-1 and TRBJ1-3; 7 positions match TRBD1. Per germline, CDR1 MNHNS and CDR2 SASEGT. The CDR3 length is 14 residues. V was pared by 5 bases and J by 1 base, with 2 bases of the junction left unmatched. The CDR3 coding sequence is TGTGCCAGCAGTCAGACAGGGTCTGGAAACACCATATATTTT. Protein: CASSQTGSGNTIYF.

The chain links TRBV4-1 to TRBJ2-1, with D maybe TRBD1 (10 bases). Germline assignment: CDR1 MGHRA and CDR2 YSYEKL. Trimming cost V 7 bases and J 7 bases, with 20 bases left between them. CDR3 length equals 15 residues. CDR3 bases: TGCGCCAGCATTCCCCTAGCGGGACAGGGGAATGAGCAGTTCTTC. The encoded protein is CASIPLAGQGNEQFF.